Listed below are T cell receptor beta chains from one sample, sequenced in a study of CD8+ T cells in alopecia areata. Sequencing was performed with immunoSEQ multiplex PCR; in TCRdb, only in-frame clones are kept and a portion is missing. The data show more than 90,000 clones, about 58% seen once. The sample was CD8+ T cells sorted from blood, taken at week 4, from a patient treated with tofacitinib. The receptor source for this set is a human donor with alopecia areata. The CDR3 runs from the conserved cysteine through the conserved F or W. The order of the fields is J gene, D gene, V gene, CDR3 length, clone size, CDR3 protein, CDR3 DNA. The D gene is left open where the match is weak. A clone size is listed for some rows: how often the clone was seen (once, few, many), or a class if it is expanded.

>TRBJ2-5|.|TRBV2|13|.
CASTERGLETQYF
TGTGCCAGCACCGAAAGGGGTCTGGAGACCCAGTACTTC
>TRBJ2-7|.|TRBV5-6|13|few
CASSLGGDDEQYF
TGTGCCAGCAGCTTGGGGGGAGACGACGAGCAGTACTTC
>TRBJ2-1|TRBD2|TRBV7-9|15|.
CASSLVGGVHNEQFF
TGTGCCAGCAGCTTAGTTGGGGGGGTCCACAATGAGCAGTTCTTC
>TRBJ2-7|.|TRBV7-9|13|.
CASSHGQLYEQYF
TGTGCCAGCAGCCACGGACAGCTCTACGAGCAGTACTTC
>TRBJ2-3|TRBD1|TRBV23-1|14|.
CASRGQGATDTQYF
TGCGCCAGCAGAGGACAGGGAGCCACAGATACGCAGTATTTT
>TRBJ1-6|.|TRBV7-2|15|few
CASSPQYSYNSPLHF
TGTGCCAGCAGCCCCCAATACTCCTATAATTCACCCCTCCACTTT
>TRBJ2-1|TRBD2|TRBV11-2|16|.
CASSLSLAGIYNEQFF
TGTGCCAGCAGCTTAAGCCTAGCGGGGATCTACAATGAGCAGTTCTTC
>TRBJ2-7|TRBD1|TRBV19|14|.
CASSPGTGGYEQYF
TGTGCCAGTAGCCCCGGGACAGGGGGATACGAGCAGTACTTC
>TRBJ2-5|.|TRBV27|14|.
CASSQRWDGETQYF
TGTGCCAGCAGTCAGAGGTGGGACGGAGAGACCCAGTACTTC
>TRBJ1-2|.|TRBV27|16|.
CASSFRYKARSYGYTF
TGTGCCAGCAGTTTCCGTTACAAGGCCAGGAGCTATGGCTACACCTTC
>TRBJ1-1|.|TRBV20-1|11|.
CSGSPNTEAFF
TGCAGTGGGTCCCCGAACACTGAAGCTTTCTTT
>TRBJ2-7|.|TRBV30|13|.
CAWSSVIGYEQYF
TGTGCCTGGTCCTCAGTGATCGGCTACGAGCAGTACTTC
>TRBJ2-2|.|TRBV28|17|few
CASSRTGTPVRTGELFF
TGTGCCAGCAGTCGCACCGGGACACCGGTTCGGACCGGGGAGCTGTTTTTT
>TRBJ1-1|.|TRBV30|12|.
CAWTPTGAEAFF
TGTGCCTGGACACCGACAGGTGCTGAAGCTTTCTTT
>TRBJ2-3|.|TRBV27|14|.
CASSSPQVTDTQYF
TGTGCCAGCAGTTCCCCACAGGTTACAGATACGCAGTATTTT
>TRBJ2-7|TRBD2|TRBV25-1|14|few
CASSWSSGVYEQYF
TGTGCCAGCAGTTGGTCTAGCGGGGTCTACGAGCAGTACTTC
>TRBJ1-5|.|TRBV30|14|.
CAWSPSSGNQPQHF
TGTGCCTGGAGTCCCTCTTCTGGCAATCAGCCCCAGCATTTT
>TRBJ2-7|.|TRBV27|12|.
CASSPGFDEQYF
TGTGCCAGCAGCCCCGGGTTCGACGAGCAGTACTTC
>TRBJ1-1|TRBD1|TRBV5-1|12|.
CASSAGTGEAFF
TGCGCCAGCAGCGCCGGGACAGGAGAAGCTTTCTTT
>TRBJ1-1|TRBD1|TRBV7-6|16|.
CASSGGQGKGWTEAFF
TGTGCCAGCAGCGGGGGACAGGGCAAGGGATGGACTGAAGCTTTCTTT
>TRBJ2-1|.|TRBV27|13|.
CASSSLRQNEQFF
TGTGCCAGCAGCTCCCTCCGACAGAATGAGCAGTTCTTC
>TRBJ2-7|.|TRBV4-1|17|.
CASSEEPLGLISYEQYF
TGCGCCAGCAGCGAAGAACCCCTCGGACTGATCTCCTACGAGCAGTACTTC
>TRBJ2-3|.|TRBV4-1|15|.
CASSQEQGRSDTQYF
TGCGCCAGCAGCCAAGAGCAGGGGCGGTCGGATACGCAGTATTTT
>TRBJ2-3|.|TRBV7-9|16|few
CASSLPSRLSPDTQYF
TGTGCCAGCAGCTTACCGTCGCGACTCTCTCCAGATACGCAGTATTTT
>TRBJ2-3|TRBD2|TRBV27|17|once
CASSPLLAGGPADTQYF
TGTGCCAGCAGCCCTCTTCTAGCGGGAGGGCCCGCAGATACGCAGTATTTT
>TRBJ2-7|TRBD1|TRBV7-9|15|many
CASSSGTGSSYEQYF
TGTGCCAGCAGCTCCGGGACAGGGAGCTCCTACGAGCAGTACTTC
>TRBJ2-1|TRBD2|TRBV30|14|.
CAWSVWASGSEQFF
TGTGCCTGGAGTGTATGGGCTAGCGGGAGTGAGCAGTTCTTC
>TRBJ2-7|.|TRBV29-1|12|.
CSVLRGAYEQYF
TGCAGCGTTCTCAGGGGCGCCTACGAGCAGTACTTC
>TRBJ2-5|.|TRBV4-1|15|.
CASSRSQGAQETQYF
TGCGCCAGCAGCCGCTCGCAAGGGGCCCAAGAGACCCAGTACTTC
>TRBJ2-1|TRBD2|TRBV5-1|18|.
CASSLGGTSGSSYNEQFF
TGCGCCAGCAGCTTGGGCGGGACTAGCGGTAGCTCCTACAATGAGCAGTTCTTC
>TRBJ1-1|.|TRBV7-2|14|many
CASSLAGLNTEAFF
TGTGCCAGCAGCTTGGCAGGCCTGAACACTGAAGCTTTCTTT
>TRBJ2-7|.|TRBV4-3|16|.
CASSQDLGTTSYEQYF
TGCGCCAGCAGCCAAGATTTAGGGACAACCTCCTACGAGCAGTACTTC
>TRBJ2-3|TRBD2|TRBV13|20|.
CASSSVVGSGSPASTDTQYF
TGTGCCAGCAGCTCGGTGGTAGGTAGCGGGAGTCCCGCTAGCACAGATACGCAGTATTTT
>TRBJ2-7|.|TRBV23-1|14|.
CASSHYSRGYEQYF
TGCGCCAGCAGTCACTACTCCAGAGGCTACGAGCAGTACTTC
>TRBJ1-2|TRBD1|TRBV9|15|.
CASSAPGTGGSGYTF
TGTGCCAGCAGCGCACCCGGGACAGGGGGCAGTGGCTACACCTTC
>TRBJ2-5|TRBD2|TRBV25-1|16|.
CASSERLATYQETQYF
TGTGCCAGCAGTGAAAGACTAGCGACGTACCAAGAGACCCAGTACTTC
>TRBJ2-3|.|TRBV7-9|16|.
CASSLLGGTDTDTQYF
TGTGCCAGCAGCTTATTGGGTGGGACGGACACAGATACGCAGTATTTT
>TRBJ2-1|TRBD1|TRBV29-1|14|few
CSQRQGEAYNEQFF
TGCAGCCAAAGACAGGGGGAGGCCTACAATGAGCAGTTCTTC
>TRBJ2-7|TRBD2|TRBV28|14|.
CASSFRGTTYEQYF
TGTGCCAGCAGTTTCCGCGGGACTACCTACGAGCAGTACTTC
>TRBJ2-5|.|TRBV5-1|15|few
CASSPTPGRQETQYF
TGCGCCAGCAGCCCTACTCCGGGCAGACAAGAGACCCAGTACTTC
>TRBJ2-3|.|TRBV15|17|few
CATSRDLGEFGADTQYF
TGTGCCACCAGCAGAGATTTAGGAGAGTTTGGGGCAGATACGCAGTATTTT
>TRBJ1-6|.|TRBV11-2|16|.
CASSPPNSPGDSPLHF
TGTGCCAGCAGCCCACCTAATTCCCCGGGGGATTCACCCCTCCACTTT
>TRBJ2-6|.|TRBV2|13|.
CASTRPGANVLTF
TGTGCCAGCACCCGACCTGGGGCCAACGTCCTGACTTTC
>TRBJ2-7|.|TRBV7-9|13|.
CASKGPQMDEQYF
TGTGCCAGCAAAGGGCCCCAAATGGACGAGCAGTACTTC
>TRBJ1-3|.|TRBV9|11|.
CASSNGNTIYF
TGTGCCAGCAGCAATGGAAACACCATATATTTT
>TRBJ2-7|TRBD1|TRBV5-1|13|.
CASSTGTGHEQYF
TGCGCCAGCAGCACGGGGACAGGGCACGAGCAGTACTTC
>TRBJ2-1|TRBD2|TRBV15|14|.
CATDPGTSGNEQFF
TGTGCCACCGATCCCGGGACTAGCGGCAATGAGCAGTTCTTC
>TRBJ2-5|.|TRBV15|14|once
CATSRSRLEETQYF
TGTGCCACCAGCAGGTCCCGGTTGGAAGAGACCCAGTACTTC
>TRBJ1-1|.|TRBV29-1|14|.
CSVRGGGSNTEAFF
TGCAGCGTTCGAGGGGGGGGCTCGAACACTGAAGCTTTCTTT
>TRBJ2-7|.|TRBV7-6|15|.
CASSLSDSGTYEQYF
TGTGCCAGCAGCTTAAGTGATAGCGGAACCTACGAGCAGTACTTC
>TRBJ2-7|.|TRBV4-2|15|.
CASSQGLDSSYEQYF
TGTGCCAGCAGCCAAGGTTTAGACAGCTCCTACGAGCAGTACTTC
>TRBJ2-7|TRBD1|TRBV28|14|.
CASSSRDRVYEQYF
TGTGCCAGCAGTTCCCGAGACAGGGTTTACGAGCAGTACTTC
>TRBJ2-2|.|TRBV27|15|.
CASSTSTGLAGELFF
TGTGCCAGCAGTACCAGTACAGGGCTGGCCGGGGAGCTGTTTTTT
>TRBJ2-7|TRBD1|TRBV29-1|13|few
CSVYDRDNYEQYF
TGCAGCGTTTATGACAGGGACAACTACGAGCAGTACTTC
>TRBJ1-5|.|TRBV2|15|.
CASSTTDSRNQPQHF
TGTGCCAGCAGCACTACGGACAGTCGGAATCAGCCCCAGCATTTT
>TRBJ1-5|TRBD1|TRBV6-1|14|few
CASREQGARQPQHF
TGTGCCAGCAGAGAGCAGGGGGCGCGTCAGCCCCAGCATTTT
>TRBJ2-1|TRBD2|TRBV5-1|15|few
CASSSGLAVYNEQFF
TGCGCCAGCAGCTCGGGACTAGCCGTTTACAATGAGCAGTTCTTC
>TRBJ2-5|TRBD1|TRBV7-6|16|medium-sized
CASLESPTGGGETQYF
TGTGCCAGCCTAGAAAGTCCAACAGGGGGCGGAGAGACCCAGTACTTC